The 23 T cell receptor beta chains below come from one sample, sequenced in a study of T cell responses to AZD1222 COVID-19 vaccine. Generated by immunoSEQ multiplex PCR, the TCRdb table keeps only in-frame clones and is missing some. The sample comprises about 150,000 clones, roughly 87% of which are singletons, and about 5% rests with the top ten. This sample comprised peripheral blood, obtained on day 0 of AZD1222 vaccination. These receptors were obtained from an adult in good health.

The chain uses TRBV5-1 and TRBJ2-6; D is uncertain. V was pared by 1 base and J by 0 bases, with 11 bases between. Germline lookup yields CDR1 SGHRS and CDR2 YFSETQ. The CDR3 runs 17 residues. Here the CDR3 reads CASSLRSASSGANVLTF. The DNA of the CDR3 is TGCGCCAGCAGCTTGCGGTCTGCCAGCTCTGGGGCCAACGTCCTGACTTTC.

J is TRBJ2-1 and V is TRBV28, with 8 bases lining up with TRBD2. The CDR3 extends over 15 amino acids. CDR1 is MDHEN, CDR2 SYDVKM, per germline. Trimming took 6 bases from V and 0 from J; bases not matched to a gene: 4. For the CDR3, the DNA is TGTGCCAGCAGGAGCGGGGGAAGCTCCTACAATGAGCAGTTCTTC. It is translated as CASRSGGSSYNEQFF.

This clone was found once. The V and J genes are TRBV21-1 and TRBJ2-7. TRBV21-1 is assigned pseudogene status. This CDR3 spans 12 amino acids. The CDR3 DNA follows: TGTGCCAGCAGCAAAGAGGGCTACGAGCAGTACTTC. Its protein is CASSKEGYEQYF.

This clone was recorded only once. The chain has TRBV5-1 and TRBJ2-1; D gene uncertain. The CDR3 runs to 15 residues. V lost 1 base, J lost 5 bases, and 13 bases lay in between. In germline, CDR1 is SGHRS, CDR2 YFSETQ. CDR3 nucleotide sequence: TGCGCCAGCAGCTTGTTCGGCAGACCGAACAATGAGCAGTTCTTC. Protein sequence: CASSLFGRPNNEQFF.

This chain uses TRBV11-3 with TRBJ2-1; TRBD2 aligns across 11 bases. The CDR3 extends over 12 amino acids. Germline values: CDR1 SGHNT, CDR2 YENEEA. J lost 12 bases, V lost 6 bases, and 4 bases had no gene match. The CDR3 nucleotides read TGTGCCAGCAGACTAGCGGGGGATGTGCAGTTCTTC. Translation: CASRLAGDVQFF.

The V and J genes are TRBV10-3 and TRBJ2-5; tentatively, D is TRBD2 (6 bases). Trimming left V 4 bases short and J 2 bases short, with 11 bases between. This CDR3 has 14 residues. Germline CDR1 is ENHRY and CDR2 is SYGVKD. CDR3: CAISGNSGQETQYF. DNA for the CDR3: TGTGCCATCAGTGGAAATAGCGGACAAGAGACCCAGTACTTC.

The V call is TRBV4-1, the J call TRBJ2-1; 11 bases fit TRBD2. This CDR3 is 15 amino acids long. J was trimmed by 8 bases and V by 1 base; bases with no gene match: 4. Germline CDR1 is MGHRA and CDR2 is YSYEKL. The CDR3 is CASSQGLAGGYEQFF. The DNA of the CDR3 is TGCGCCAGCAGCCAAGGGCTAGCGGGAGGCTATGAGCAGTTCTTC.

The rearrangement uses TRBV7-9 and TRBJ2-1, with 10 bases matching TRBD2. CDR3 length: 16 residues. J gave up 4 bases and V 4 bases, and 7 bases lay outside the gene matches. The V gene's germline CDR1 is SEHNR and CDR2 FQNEAQ (reference sequence). The CDR3, as DNA: TGTGCCAGCAGCTCCTTAACTAGCGGGGCATACAATGAGCAGTTCTTC. Amino acid sequence: CASSSLTSGAYNEQFF.

The V call is TRBV19, the J call TRBJ1-3; 8 bases map to TRBD1. Trimming removed 4 bases from V and 0 bases from J; junction bases left unmatched: 8. Germline assignment: CDR1 LNHDA and CDR2 SQIVND (reference sequence). The CDR3 covers 17 residues. In nucleotides, the CDR3 is TGTGCCAGTAGTACCCGGACAGGGCGAAGCTCTGGAAACACCATATATTTT. It codes for CASSTRTGRSSGNTIYF. Based on the CDR3 plus reference TRBV19 and TRBJ1-3, the full variable domain is DGGITQSPKYLFRKEGQNVTLSCEQNLNHDAMYWYRQDPGQGLRLIYYSQIVNDFQKGDIAEGYSVSREKKESFPLTVTSAQKNPTAFYLCASSTRTGRSSGNTIYFGEGSWLTVV.

There are a few counts of this clone. The DNA for the CDR3 is TGTGCCAGTACCTCAAGGGGGACAGGGCACGTCGGCAAAAACATTCAGTACTTC. This gives the protein CASTSRGTGHVGKNIQYF. The chain is built from TRBV19 and TRBJ2-4; 9 positions agree with TRBD1. CDR1 LNHDA and CDR2 SQIVND come from the germline V gene (reference sequence). The ends lost 7 bases at V and 3 bases at J; junction bases unmatched: 16. The CDR3 covers 18 residues.

The chain uses TRBV23-1 and TRBJ1-6; the match to TRBD1 covers 8 bases. TRBV23-1 is an ORF, and what it does is uncertain. V lost 5 bases to trimming and J lost 9 bases; unmatched junction nucleotides: 9. The CDR3 extends over 15 amino acids. The CDR3 spells CASSSKDRAGSPLHF. CDR3 nucleotide sequence: TGCGCCAGCAGTTCGAAGGACAGGGCCGGTTCACCCCTCCACTTT.

The chain joins TRBV6-2 or TRBV6-3 to TRBJ2-2; TRBD1 aligns across 10 bases. This CDR3 has 17 amino acids. Germline V lookup: CDR1 MNHEY, CDR2 SVGEGT. V lost 5 bases and J lost 4; bases outside the gene matches: 10. The CDR3 nucleotides are TGTGCCAGCAGTCGCCGGGACAGGGGACGAAGCACCGGGGAGCTGTTTTTT. This sequence encodes CASSRRDRGRSTGELFF.

This clone was seen at least ten times. The chain links TRBV29-1 to TRBJ2-2, with TRBD2 matching 9 bases. J lost 5 bases, V lost 6 bases, and 7 bases had no gene match. CDR1 is SQVTM and CDR2 is ANQGSEA in the germline V gene. The CDR3 totals 14 residues. The CDR3, as DNA: TGCAGCGTGCCTAGCGGGGAGGGGACCGGGGAGCTGTTTTTT. It translates to CSVPSGEGTGELFF.

This clone is a singleton in its sample. The rearrangement links TRBV9 to TRBJ2-3, with 14 nucleotides matching TRBD2. V gave up 4 bases and J gave up 4 bases; unmatched junction bases: 5. Germline CDR1 is SGDLS and CDR2 is YYNGEE. This CDR3 contains 16 residues. CDR3 amino acids: CASSRSGLAGADTQYF. CDR3 DNA sequence: TGTGCCAGCAGCCGCTCGGGACTAGCGGGAGCAGATACGCAGTATTTT.

V is TRBV18 and J is TRBJ1-2, with D uncertain. The V gene lost 3 bases and the J gene lost 0 bases, with 8 bases spanning the gap. The germline V gene has CDR1 KGHSH and CDR2 LQKENI. The CDR3 covers 14 residues. The CDR3 loop is CASSPTRANYGYTF. The CDR3 nucleotides are TGTGCCAGCTCACCTACAAGGGCTAACTATGGCTACACCTTC. The full variable domain, rest sourced from reference TRBV18 and TRBJ1-2, is NAGVMQNPRHLVRRRGQEARLRCSPMKGHSHVYWYRQLPEEGLKFMVYLQKENIIDESGMPKERFSAEFPKEGPSILRIQQVVRGDSAAYFCASSPTRANYGYTFGSGTRLTVV.

The chain recombines TRBV5-1 with TRBJ1-6; TRBD1 agrees at 8 bases. The CDR3 covers 13 residues. After removal of 5 bases from V and 7 bases from J, the junction contained 2 bases not matched to a gene. Germline V gene lookup returns CDR1 SGHRS and CDR2 YFSETQ. For the CDR3, the DNA is TGCGCCAGCAGGCGGACAGGGAATTCACCCCTCCACTTT. Its translation: CASRRTGNSPLHF.

The CDR3 bases are TGTGCCAGCAGCGTGGGACTAGCGGCGAACACCGGGGAGCTGTTTTTT. This codes for CASSVGLAANTGELFF. V is TRBV9 and J is TRBJ2-2; 11 positions agree with TRBD2. Germline CDR1 is SGDLS and CDR2 is YYNGEE. The CDR3 spans 16 residues. J was trimmed by 0 bases and V by 2 bases; bases with no gene match: 0.

A few counts support this clone. V gene TRBV19 combines with J gene TRBJ2-7, with 8 bases that match TRBD1. Germline CDR1 is LNHDA and CDR2 is SQIVND (reference sequence). The CDR3 spans 14 residues. The trim removed 6 bases at V and 0 bases at J, leaving 4 bases unmatched. CDR3 amino acids: CASRRTGSSYEQYF. As DNA, the CDR3 is TGTGCCAGTAGAAGGACAGGGAGCTCCTACGAGCAGTACTTC.

The genes are TRBV15 and TRBJ2-5; D possibly matches TRBD1 or TRBD2 (5 bases each). Germline V gives CDR1 LNHNV, CDR2 YYDKDF (reference sequence). This CDR3 region has 16 residues. V lost 0 bases, J lost 4 bases, and 15 bases lay in between. CDR3 nucleotides: TGTGCCACCAGCAGAGATATTTCAGGTGGGGGAGAGACCCAGTACTTC. Its protein is CATSRDISGGGETQYF.

In DNA form, the CDR3 reads TGTGCCAGCAGCGTAGAAGGAGGAGAGTTGGATGAGCAGTTCTTC. Translation gives CASSVEGGELDEQFF. The chain links TRBV9 to TRBJ2-1; TRBD2 might be the D (5 bases). V lost 0 bases, J lost 8 bases, and 15 bases lay in between. CDR1 SGDLS and CDR2 YYNGEE come from the germline V gene. The CDR3 loop spans 15 amino acids.

The rearrangement links TRBV2 to TRBJ2-1; D perhaps matches TRBD2 (5 bases). The CDR3 consists of 15 residues. Germline lookup yields CDR1 SNHLY and CDR2 FYNNEI. Trimming took 6 bases from V and 0 from J, leaving 12 bases between them. CDR3 bases: TGTGCCAGCAGCCTAGCCTCCAGCTCCTACAATGAGCAGTTCTTC. It yields the protein CASSLASSSYNEQFF. Variable domain in full (rest from reference TRBV2 and TRBJ2-1): EPEVTQTPSHQVTQMGQEVILRCVPISNHLYFYWYRQILGQKVEFLVSFYNNEISEKSEIFDDQFSVERPDGSNFTLKIRSTKLEDSAMYFCASSLASSSYNEQFFGPGTRLTVL.

J is TRBJ1-2 and V is TRBV28; D call uncertain. CDR1 and CDR2 (germline): MDHEN, SYDVKM. Trimming cost V 3 bases and J 8 bases, with 19 bases left between them. The CDR3 sequence is 15 residues long. CDR3 nucleotide sequence: TGTGCCAGCAGTTTTCTTCAGGCCGGTGTGGGAGGCTACACCTTC. Translation: CASSFLQAGVGGYTF.

The chain uses TRBV4-3 and TRBJ1-1; 8 bases match TRBD1. CDR3 size: 14 residues. The J segment lost 8 bases and the V segment lost 0 bases, leaving 5 bases of the junction unmatched. CDR1 is LGHNA and CDR2 is YSLEER in the germline V gene. The CDR3: CASSQDGTGKEAFF. The DNA of the CDR3 is TGCGCCAGCAGCCAAGATGGGACAGGAAAAGAAGCTTTCTTT.